This T cell receptor (beta chain) was identified during a study of blood T cell repertoires in COVID-19. Looking at the study overall: Italy, Spain and the United States were the sources of the convalescent and acute COVID-19 samples. T cells, B-cell-depleted T cells, or PBMCs supplied cDNA or gDNA.

This CDR3 contains 16 residues. Germline V gives CDR1 SGHNT, CDR2 YYREEE (reference sequence). After removal of 0 bases from V and 3 bases from J, the junction contained 5 bases not matched to a gene. In the original processing: Reference gene primer amplification gave estimated nucleated cell counts. Assay: immunoSEQ multiplex PCR; the TCRdb copy retains only in-frame clones and omits some. The DNA was the basis for D and trimming; V, J and clone size are from that table. This table has about 330,000 clones, 86% appearing once. This receptor was obtained from a woman between 45 and 65 years old with acute or convalescent COVID-19. The source material was peripheral blood. This chain connects TRBV5-4 to TRBJ1-3; 8 nucleotides match TRBD1. CDR3 sequence (DNA): TGTGCCAGCAGCTTGGGGACAGGGAGAAATGGAAACACCATATATTTT. It codes for CASSLGTGRNGNTIYF.